The present T cell receptor beta chain was sequenced within a study of T cells after yellow fever vaccination. TCRdb used MiXCR to reprocess the 5' RACE reads, holding one entry per CDR3 protein. Of some 300,000 distinct CDR3 sequences listed, approximately 10% are singletons. CDR1 and CDR2 from the germline V gene are LNHDA and SQIVND (reference sequence). The germline V and J ends were trimmed by 2 bases and 0 bases, with 8 bases remaining between them. The CDR3 runs 15 residues. This TCR was recovered from a young man who received the YFV17D yellow fever vaccine. Sequences were derived from CD4+ T cells sorted from PBMCs, sampled 5 days after the yellow fever booster vaccination. The chain uses TRBV19 and TRBJ2-1; no firm D call. The CDR3 protein is CASSITPSSYNEQFF. CDR3 in DNA: TGTGCCAGTAGTATAACCCCGAGCTCCTACAATGAGCAGTTCTTC.